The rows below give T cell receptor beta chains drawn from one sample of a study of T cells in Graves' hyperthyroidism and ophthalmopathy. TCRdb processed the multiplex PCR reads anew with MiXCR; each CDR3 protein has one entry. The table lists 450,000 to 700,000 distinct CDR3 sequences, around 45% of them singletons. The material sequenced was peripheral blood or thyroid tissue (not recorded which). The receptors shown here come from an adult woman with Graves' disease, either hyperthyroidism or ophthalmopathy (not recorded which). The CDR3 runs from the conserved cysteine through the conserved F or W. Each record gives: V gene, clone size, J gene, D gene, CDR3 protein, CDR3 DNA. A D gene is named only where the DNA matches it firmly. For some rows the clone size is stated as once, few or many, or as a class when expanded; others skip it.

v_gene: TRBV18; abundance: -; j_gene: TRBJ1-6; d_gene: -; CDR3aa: CASSSTAVGFNSPLHF; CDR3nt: TGTGCCAGCTCATCGACGGCCGTGGGGTTTAATTCACCCCTCCACTTT
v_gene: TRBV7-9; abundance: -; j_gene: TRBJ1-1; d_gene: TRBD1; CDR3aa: CASSLVQGVVAEAFF; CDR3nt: TGTGCCAGCAGCTTAGTTCAGGGGGTAGTGGCTGAAGCTTTCTTT
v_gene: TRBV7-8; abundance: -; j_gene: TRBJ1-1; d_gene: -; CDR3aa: CASSLDVGGEAFF; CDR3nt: TGTGCCAGCAGCTTAGATGTCGGGGGCGAGGCTTTCTTT
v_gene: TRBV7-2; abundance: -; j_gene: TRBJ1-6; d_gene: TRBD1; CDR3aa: CASSLVGDSSTPLHF; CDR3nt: TGTGCCAGCAGCTTAGTAGGGGACAGTTCTACACCCCTCCACTTT
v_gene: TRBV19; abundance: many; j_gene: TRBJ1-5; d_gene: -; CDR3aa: CASRPIWDQPQHF; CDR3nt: TGTGCCAGTAGGCCCATCTGGGATCAGCCCCAGCATTTT
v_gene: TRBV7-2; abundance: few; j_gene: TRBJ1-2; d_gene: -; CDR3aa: CASSLERVGGYTF; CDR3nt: TGTGCCAGCAGCTTAGAGCGAGTTGGTGGCTACACCTTC
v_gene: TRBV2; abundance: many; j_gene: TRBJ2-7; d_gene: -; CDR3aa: CASSVNRAYEQYF; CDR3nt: TGTGCCAGCAGTGTCAACCGAGCCTACGAGCAGTACTTC
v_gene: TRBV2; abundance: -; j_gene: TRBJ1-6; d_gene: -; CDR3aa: CASSFVGQTLHF; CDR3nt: TGTGCCAGCAGTTTTGTAGGACAGACTCTCCACTTT
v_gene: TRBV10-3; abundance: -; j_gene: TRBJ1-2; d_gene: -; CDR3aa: CAISDWGVEDGYTF; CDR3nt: TGTGCCATCAGTGATTGGGGAGTGGAAGATGGCTACACCTTC
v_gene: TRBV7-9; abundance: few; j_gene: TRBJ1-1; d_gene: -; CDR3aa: CASSPAGQMVTEAFF; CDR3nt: TGTGCCAGCAGCCCCGCCGGCCAGATGGTCACTGAAGCTTTCTTT
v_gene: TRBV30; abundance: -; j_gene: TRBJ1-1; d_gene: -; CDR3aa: CAWSGGWTEAFF; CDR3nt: TGTGCCTGGAGTGGTGGGTGGACTGAAGCTTTCTTT
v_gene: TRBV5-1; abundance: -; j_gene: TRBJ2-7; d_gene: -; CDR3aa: CASNPGLGSYEQYF; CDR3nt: TGCGCCAGCAACCCAGGTTTGGGCTCCTACGAGCAGTACTTC
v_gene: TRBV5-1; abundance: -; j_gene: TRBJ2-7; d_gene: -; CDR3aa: CASSLDSSFSYEQYF; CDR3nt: TGCGCCAGCAGCTTGGATTCTAGTTTCTCCTACGAGCAGTACTTC
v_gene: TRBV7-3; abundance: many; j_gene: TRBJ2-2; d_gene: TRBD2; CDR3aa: CASSSPAGGPVGELFF; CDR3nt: TGTGCCAGCAGCTCCCCAGCGGGAGGGCCGGTCGGGGAGCTGTTTTTT
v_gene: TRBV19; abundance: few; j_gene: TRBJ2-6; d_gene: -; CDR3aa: CASSPGFSGANVLTF; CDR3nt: TGTGCCAGTAGCCCGGGATTCTCTGGGGCCAACGTCCTGACTTTC
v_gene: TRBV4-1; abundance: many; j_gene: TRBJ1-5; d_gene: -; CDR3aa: CTSSPLEGDQPQHF; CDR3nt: TGCACCAGCAGCCCCCTAGAGGGAGACCAGCCCCAGCATTTT
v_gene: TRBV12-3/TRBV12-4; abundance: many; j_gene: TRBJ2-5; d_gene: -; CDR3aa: CASSGGSWRDQETQYF; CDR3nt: TGTGCCAGCAGCGGTGGAAGTTGGCGGGACCAAGAGACCCAGTACTTC
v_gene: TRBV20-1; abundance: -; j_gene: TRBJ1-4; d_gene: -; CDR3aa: CSARGRVDHEKLFF; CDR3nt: TGCAGTGCTAGGGGGCGGGTGGATCATGAAAAACTGTTTTTT
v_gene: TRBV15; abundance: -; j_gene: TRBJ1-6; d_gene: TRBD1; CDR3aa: CATSSSTGDNSPLHF; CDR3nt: TGTGCCACCAGCAGTTCGACAGGGGATAATTCACCCCTCCACTTT
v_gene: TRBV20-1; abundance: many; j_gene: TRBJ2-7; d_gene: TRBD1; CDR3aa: CSARRQGATYEQYF; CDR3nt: TGCAGTGCTCGAAGACAGGGGGCAACCTACGAGCAGTACTTC
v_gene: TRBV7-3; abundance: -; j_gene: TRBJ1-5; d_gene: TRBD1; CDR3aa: CASSLGTEHQPQHF; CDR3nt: TGTGCCAGCAGCTTAGGGACAGAACATCAGCCCCAGCATTTT
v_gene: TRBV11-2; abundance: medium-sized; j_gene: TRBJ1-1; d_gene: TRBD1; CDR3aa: CASSTEGKGAEAFF; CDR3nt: TGTGCCAGCAGCACCGAGGGGAAGGGGGCGGAAGCTTTCTTT
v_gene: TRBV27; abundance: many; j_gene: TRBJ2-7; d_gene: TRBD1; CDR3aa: CASSPRDRGGEQYF; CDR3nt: TGTGCCAGCAGTCCCCGGGACAGGGGAGGGGAGCAGTACTTC
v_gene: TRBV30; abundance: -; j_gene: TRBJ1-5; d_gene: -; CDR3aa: CAWNGVGGQPQHF; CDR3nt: TGTGCCTGGAACGGGGTGGGCGGCCAGCCCCAGCATTTT
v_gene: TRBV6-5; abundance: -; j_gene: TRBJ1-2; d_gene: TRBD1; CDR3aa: CASTWDSSAGVNYGYTF; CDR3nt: TGTGCCAGCACTTGGGACAGTAGCGCAGGGGTGAACTATGGCTACACCTTC
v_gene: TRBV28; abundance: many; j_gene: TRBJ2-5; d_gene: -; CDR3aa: CASSTSETQYF; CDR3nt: TGTGCCAGCAGTACCTCGGAGACCCAGTACTTC
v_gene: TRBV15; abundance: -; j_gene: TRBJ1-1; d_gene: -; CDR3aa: CATSWAGVTEAFF; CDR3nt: TGTGCCACCAGCTGGGCCGGGGTCACTGAAGCTTTCTTT
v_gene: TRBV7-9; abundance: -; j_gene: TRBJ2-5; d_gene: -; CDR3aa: CASNSRGGHHPETQYF; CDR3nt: TGTGCCAGCAACTCTCGCGGGGGCCACCACCCAGAGACCCAGTACTTC
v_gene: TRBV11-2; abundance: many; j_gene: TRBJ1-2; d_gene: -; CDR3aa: CASSQQGEGGYTF; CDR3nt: TGTGCCAGCAGTCAACAGGGAGAAGGTGGCTACACCTTC
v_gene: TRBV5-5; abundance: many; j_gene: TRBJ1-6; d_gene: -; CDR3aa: CASSPDGAAISSAPNSPLHF; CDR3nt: TGTGCCAGCAGCCCGGACGGAGCCGCGATAAGTAGTGCTCCTAATTCACCCCTCCACTTT
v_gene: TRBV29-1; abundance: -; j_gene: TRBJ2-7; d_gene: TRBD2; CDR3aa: CSARIAGGVYEQYF; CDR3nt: TGCAGCGCCCGAATAGCGGGAGGGGTCTACGAGCAGTACTTC
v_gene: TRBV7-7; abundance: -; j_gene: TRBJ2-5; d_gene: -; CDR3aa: CASSLRGLARETQYF; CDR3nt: TGTGCCAGCAGCTTACGGGGCCTCGCTCGGGAGACCCAGTACTTC
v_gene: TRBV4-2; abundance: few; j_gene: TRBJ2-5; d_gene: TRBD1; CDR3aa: CASSLGETGGEETQYF; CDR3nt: TGTGCCAGCAGCTTAGGGGAGACAGGGGGTGAAGAGACCCAGTACTTC
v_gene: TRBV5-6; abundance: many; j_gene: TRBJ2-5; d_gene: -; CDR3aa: CASSLAPLKTQYF; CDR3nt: TGTGCCAGCAGCTTGGCCCCCTTGAAGACCCAGTACTTC
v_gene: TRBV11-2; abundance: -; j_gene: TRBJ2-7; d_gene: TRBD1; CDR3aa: CASSSGTGWHEQYF; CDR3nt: TGTGCCAGCAGTTCCGGGACAGGGTGGCACGAGCAGTACTTC
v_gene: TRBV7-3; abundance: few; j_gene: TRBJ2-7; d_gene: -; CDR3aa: CASSQVLRGQYF; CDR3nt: TGTGCCAGCAGCCAAGTCCTACGAGGGCAGTACTTC
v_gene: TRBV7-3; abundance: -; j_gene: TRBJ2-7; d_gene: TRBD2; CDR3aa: CASGKSGSSYEQYF; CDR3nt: TGTGCCAGCGGGAAAAGCGGGAGCTCCTACGAGCAGTACTTC
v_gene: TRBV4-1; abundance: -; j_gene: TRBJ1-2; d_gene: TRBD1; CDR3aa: CASSQRGQGDYGYTF; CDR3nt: TGCGCCAGCAGCCAGAGGGGACAGGGGGACTATGGCTACACCTTC